These 3 T cell receptor beta chains came from one sample sequenced in a study of Graves' ophthalmopathy and Graves' hyperthyroidism. Amplifying from RNA transcripts, the study obtained TCR beta CDR3 regions. HTBI primers were employed in first-round RT-PCR, then a second-round multiplex PCR followed. TCRdb reprocessed the multiplex PCR reads with MiXCR, giving one entry per CDR3 protein. Among hundreds of thousands of distinct CDR3 sequences listed, less than 55% were seen once. Sequencing was carried out using peripheral blood. These receptor sequences come from an adult man with Graves' ophthalmopathy.

In this sample, this clonotype turned up many times. This chain uses TRBV9 with TRBJ1-1, with D unclear. Between the trimmed V and J ends, which lost 4 bases and 2 bases, there was a span of 6 bases. This CDR3 spans 12 amino acids. Germline CDR1 and CDR2: SGDLS and YYNGEE. The CDR3 loop is CASSLSNTEAFF. In DNA form, the CDR3 reads TGTGCCAGCAGCCTCTCCAACACTGAAGCTTTCTTT.

This chain uses TRBV7-2 with TRBJ1-1; the D is unclear. From germline, CDR1 is SGHTA and CDR2 FQGNSA. The CDR3 has 13 residues. Trimming cost V 4 bases and J 4 bases, with 10 bases left between them. CDR3 nucleotide sequence: TGTGCCAGCAGCTCCATGGTGAGCACTGAAGCTTTCTTT. This encodes CASSSMVSTEAFF.

The chain combines TRBV6-5 with TRBJ2-7, with a tentative D call TRBD2 (6 bases). Trimming took 0 bases from V and 5 from J, leaving 14 bases between them. This CDR3 spans 15 amino acids. Germline CDR1 and CDR2: MNHEY and SVGAGI. The DNA for the CDR3 is TGTGCCAGCAGTTACTCTTACCGGGGCGGGAACGAGCAGTACTTC. Translation gives CASSYSYRGGNEQYF.